Below, 32 T cell receptor beta chains from the same sample are listed, as sequenced in a study of blood T cell repertoires in COVID-19. The repertoire was sequenced with immunoSEQ multiplex PCR; TCRdb's copy has only in-frame clones and lacks some. The table records 180,000 or so clones, 80% of them present only once. Sequenced input: PBMCs or T cells enriched from blood (not recorded which). The receptors were sampled from a man in his fifties or sixties who had been exposed to COVID-19.

This chain joins TRBV29-1 and TRBJ2-7; D perhaps matches TRBD1 (6 bases). The germline CDR1 and CDR2 sequences are SQVTM and ANQGSEA. CDR3 length: 11 amino acids. With 6 bases removed from V and 2 bases from J, the gap between germline ends came to 8 bases. The CDR3 DNA sequence: TGCAGCGTCAAGGGGGCCTACGAGCAGTACTTC. Encoded protein: CSVKGAYEQYF.

The V gene is TRBV2, the J gene TRBJ2-7; 10 bases align to TRBD2. Germline V gene sequence: CDR1 SNHLY, CDR2 FYNNEI. Unmatched junction bases numbered 5, after V lost 3 bases and J lost 0 bases. The CDR3 runs to 16 residues. CDR3 sequence (DNA): TGTGCCAGCAGTGAGGCTAGCGGGAGTCTCTCCTACGAGCAGTACTTC. This codes for CASSEASGSLSYEQYF.

This clone has a handful of counts. This chain connects TRBV18 to TRBJ2-3; no clear D. Germline loops: CDR1 KGHSH, CDR2 LQKENI. The CDR3 is made up of 14 amino acids. Deletions cut 3 bases from V and 2 bases from J, with 9 bases between. The CDR3 DNA follows: TGTGCCAGCTCACCCATAACAACCACAGATACGCAGTATTTT. Translated: CASSPITTTDTQYF.

The J gene is TRBJ2-5, the V gene TRBV4-1, with TRBD2 matching 11 bases. CDR3 length: 16 amino acids. V shed 2 bases and J 5 bases; nucleotides not matched to a gene: 7. The germline V gene has CDR1 MGHRA and CDR2 YSYEKL. CDR3 DNA sequence: TGCGCCAGCAGCCAAATGGCTAGCGGGGGGAGCGAGACCCAGTACTTC. Its protein product is CASSQMASGGSETQYF.

For the CDR3, the DNA is TGTGCCAGCAGTTTATGGGCTAGCGGGCCTTACAATGAGCAGTTCTTC. Residues: CASSLWASGPYNEQFF. The rearrangement joins TRBV27 to TRBJ2-1, with 8 bases aligning to TRBD2. The V gene end was trimmed by 1 base and the J gene end by 4 bases; junction bases not matched to a gene: 6. The CDR3 spans 16 residues. Germline-derived CDR1 and CDR2 are MNHEY and SMNVEV (reference sequence).

The chain combines TRBV2 with TRBJ1-2; D might be TRBD1 (6 bases). This CDR3 is 17 amino acids long. Trimming shortened V by 6 bases and J by 5 bases, and 25 bases separated the two germline ends. The germline V gene has CDR1 SNHLY and CDR2 FYNNEI. The CDR3 region is CASSREAGPGGQYGYTF. CDR3 in DNA: TGTGCCAGCAGCAGGGAGGCCGGGCCGGGAGGACAGTATGGCTACACCTTC.

The chain is built from TRBV27 and TRBJ2-2; 7 bases line up with TRBD1. The CDR3 runs to 15 residues. V was clipped by 0 bases and J by 7 bases; unmatched bases: 5. The V gene's germline CDR1 is MNHEY and CDR2 SMNVEV (reference sequence). CDR3 sequence (DNA): TGTGCCAGCAGTTTATCGACAGGGAAAGGCGGGGAGCTGTTTTTT. Its translation: CASSLSTGKGGELFF.

The chain recombines TRBV5-1 with TRBJ2-1, with D perhaps matching TRBD2 (6 bases). This CDR3 is 15 amino acids long. V dropped 4 bases and J dropped 2 bases, with 13 bases sitting between them. Germline V lookup: CDR1 SGHRS, CDR2 YFSETQ. The CDR3 loop reads CASSRTGLPYNEQFF. Written as DNA, the CDR3 is TGCGCCAGCAGCCGGACGGGACTCCCCTACAATGAGCAGTTCTTC.

This chain links TRBV9 with TRBJ2-7, with 11 bases that match TRBD2. The V gene's germline CDR1 is SGDLS and CDR2 YYNGEE. With V trimmed by 4 bases and J by 0 bases, 6 bases remained unmatched. The CDR3 sequence is 16 residues long. The CDR3: CASSPALAGGSYEQYF. The CDR3 coding sequence is TGTGCCAGCAGCCCCGCCCTAGCGGGAGGCTCCTACGAGCAGTACTTC.

This chain uses TRBV7-2 with TRBJ1-5, with 8 bases fitting TRBD1. The V gene end was trimmed by 5 bases and the J gene end by 7 bases; junction bases not matched to a gene: 7. The CDR3 spans 14 residues. Looked up from germline, CDR1 is SGHTA and CDR2 is FQGNSA. CDR3 sequence: CASSPDRVGQPQHF. The CDR3, as DNA: TGTGCCAGCAGCCCGGACAGGGTAGGGCAGCCCCAGCATTTT.

The chain uses TRBV7-2 and TRBJ1-1, with D possibly matching TRBD1 (5 bases). The CDR3 totals 17 residues. Trimming took off 5 bases at V and 0 bases at J, with 19 bases between the two ends. Looked up from germline, CDR1 is SGHTA and CDR2 is FQGNSA. This chain's CDR3 is CASSMGLGSRMNTEAFF. In nucleotides, the CDR3 is TGTGCCAGCAGCATGGGACTCGGAAGTCGAATGAACACTGAAGCTTTCTTT.

The chain employs TRBV30 and TRBJ1-2; 9 nucleotides align to TRBD1. This CDR3 spans 15 amino acids. V shed 2 bases and J 4 bases; nucleotides not matched to a gene: 8. Looked up from germline, CDR1 is GTSNPN and CDR2 is SVGIG (reference sequence). CDR3 DNA: TGTGCCTGGAGTCTACAGGGGGCCTTACTCTATGGCTACACCTTC. Translating it yields CAWSLQGALLYGYTF.

To note about this clone: An end of the junction differs from the germline gene, which may be a read error. The same CDR3 also results from other DNA sequences found in this sample. The V gene is TRBV15, the J gene TRBJ2-3; 16 bases match TRBD2. From germline, CDR1 is LNHNV and CDR2 YYDKDF (reference sequence). This CDR3 is 19 amino acids long. CDR3 bases: TGCGCCACCAGCAGGGGGACTAGCGGGAGGGGGGCGCCGACAGATACGCAGTATTTT. This encodes CATSRGTSGRGAPTDTQYF.

The chain couples TRBV5-8 to TRBJ2-3; 9 bases map to TRBD1. Germline-derived CDR1 and CDR2 are SGHTS and YDEGEE. V gave up 4 bases and J gave up 4 bases; unmatched junction bases: 10. The CDR3 covers 16 residues. The CDR3 nucleotides read TGTGCCAGCAGCCCACAACAGGGGGCCCAGGCAGATACGCAGTATTTT. As protein: CASSPQQGAQADTQYF.

This clone was recorded at least ten times. V gene TRBV7-9 combines with J gene TRBJ2-5, with D maybe TRBD2 (5 bases). This CDR3 has 14 amino acids. The germline gives CDR1 SEHNR, CDR2 FQNEAQ (reference sequence). Trimming stripped 6 bases from V and 0 bases from J, with 11 bases between. CDR3 DNA: TGTGCCAGCAGTCCGTCGCGGGACCAAGAGACCCAGTACTTC. Translating gives CASSPSRDQETQYF.

This rearrangement joins TRBV7-8 to TRBJ1-3, with D possibly matching TRBD1 (5 bases). The CDR3 totals 14 residues. The V gene's germline CDR1 is SGHVS and CDR2 FQNEAQ. Trimming cost V 3 bases and J 0 bases, with 6 bases left between them. CDR3 nucleotide sequence: TGTGCCAGCAGCTTGGGGGGCTCTGGAAACACCATATATTTT. Translated, it gives CASSLGGSGNTIYF.

This clone was found many times. Written as DNA, the CDR3 is TGCAGTGCTAGTAGAGCGGGAGAATGGGAGACCCAGTACTTC. Amino acid sequence: CSASRAGEWETQYF. The chain recombines TRBV20-1 with TRBJ2-5, with 8 bases matching TRBD2. The V segment lost 3 bases and the J segment 5 bases; nucleotides outside the gene matches: 8. The CDR3 contains 14 residues. Germline-derived CDR1 and CDR2 are DFQATT and SNEGSKA (reference sequence).

The CDR3 loop reads CASSPKDRGPSGSTNEKLFF. The CDR3 coding sequence is TGTGCCAGCAGCCCCAAGGACAGGGGGCCTTCGGGGTCGACTAATGAAAAACTGTTTTTT. The chain couples TRBV14 to TRBJ1-4; 11 nucleotides agree with TRBD1. CDR3 size: 20 residues. CDR1 is SGHDN, CDR2 FVKESK, per germline. V trimming: 4 bases; J trimming: 2 bases; junction bases outside the gene matches: 15. Variable domain in full (rest from reference TRBV14 and TRBJ1-4): EAGVTQFPSHSVIEKGQTVTLRCDPISGHDNLYWYRRVMGKEIKFLLHFVKESKQDESGMPNNRFLAERTGGTYSTLKVQPAELEDSGVYFCASSPKDRGPSGSTNEKLFFGSGTQLSVL.

The rearrangement uses TRBV10-3 and TRBJ1-4; D is unresolved. Trimming cost V 0 bases and J 13 bases, with 9 bases left between them. This CDR3 is 12 amino acids long. Germline V gives CDR1 ENHRY, CDR2 SYGVKD. The CDR3 loop is CAISESGGRLFF. The CDR3 DNA is TGTGCCATCAGTGAGTCGGGAGGGAGACTGTTTTTT.

The chain combines TRBV9 with TRBJ1-1, with D possibly being TRBD1 (6 bases). The V end lost 3 bases, the J end lost 4 bases, and 10 bases lay between the germline ends. Germline assignment: CDR1 SGDLS and CDR2 YYNGEE. This CDR3 spans 13 amino acids. The CDR3 DNA reads as TGTGCCAGCAGCGGTCAGGGGAGCACTGAAGCTTTCTTT. Translation gives CASSGQGSTEAFF.

This rearrangement joins TRBV15 to TRBJ2-1, with 16 bases aligning to TRBD2. V shed 1 base, J shed 8 bases, and the junction held 11 bases outside the gene matches. Germline V lookup: CDR1 LNHNV, CDR2 YYDKDF (reference sequence). This CDR3 comprises 19 residues. The chain's CDR3 is CATSRGGTSGRATAHEQFF. The CDR3 DNA follows: TGTGCCACCAGCAGAGGGGGGACTAGCGGGAGGGCCACCGCCCATGAGCAGTTCTTC.

This chain links TRBV28 with TRBJ1-5; D may be TRBD1 (5 bases). V lost 4 bases to trimming and J lost 1 base, with 11 bases between them. CDR1 and CDR2 (germline): MDHEN, SYDVKM. The CDR3 is 15 amino acids. CDR3 protein: CASSSYRRSNQPQHF. CDR3 nucleotides: TGTGCCAGCAGTTCTTACAGGAGAAGCAATCAGCCCCAGCATTTT.

The chain employs TRBV29-1 and TRBJ1-3; possibly TRBD1 for D (5 bases). CDR1 is SQVTM, CDR2 ANQGSEA, per germline. V lost 6 bases, J lost 0 bases, and 15 bases lay in between. The CDR3 spans 15 residues. As DNA, the CDR3 is TGCAGCGTATTGGGAGGGGCCCTCTCTGGAAACACCATATATTTT. Translated: CSVLGGALSGNTIYF.

This chain connects TRBV29-1 to TRBJ2-2; 10 bases line up with TRBD2. After removal of 2 bases from V and 2 bases from J, the junction contained 5 bases not matched to a gene. The CDR3 runs 16 residues. Germline CDR1 SQVTM, CDR2 ANQGSEA. CDR3 in amino acids: CSVELRTSGNTGELFF. CDR3 bases: TGCAGCGTTGAACTAAGGACTAGCGGAAACACCGGGGAGCTGTTTTTT.

This clone was seen only a few times. The V and J genes are TRBV6-1 and TRBJ2-3; 9 bases map to TRBD2. V lost 2 bases to trimming and J lost 5 bases; unmatched junction nucleotides: 8. This CDR3 comprises 16 residues. The germline CDR1 and CDR2 sequences are MNHNS and SASEGT. The CDR3 DNA reads TGTGCCAGCAGTGAATCGGCGGGAGGGGCTTTAGATACGCAGTATTTT. It encodes CASSESAGGALDTQYF.

The chain links TRBV7-2 to TRBJ2-2, with 9 bases aligning to TRBD2. With V trimmed by 1 base and J by 10 bases, 10 bases remained unmatched. CDR3 size: 16 residues. The germline V gene encodes CDR1 SGHTA and CDR2 FQGNSA. CDR3 loop: CASSLVVTSGWEELFF. CDR3 nucleotide sequence: TGTGCCAGCAGCTTAGTTGTTACTAGCGGGTGGGAGGAGCTGTTTTTT.

V gene TRBV27 combines with J gene TRBJ1-1; a possible D gene is TRBD1 (5 bases). Germline V lookup: CDR1 MNHEY, CDR2 SMNVEV (reference sequence). V gave up 6 bases and J gave up 4 bases, with 15 bases separating them. The CDR3 length is 14 residues. CDR3 nucleotide sequence: TGTGCCAGCAGGGGGGGTGGCGGGGGCACTGAAGCTTTCTTT. Residues: CASRGGGGGTEAFF.

The chain employs TRBV18 and TRBJ2-3; tentatively, D is TRBD2 (5 bases). The ends were cut back, 3 bases at V and 2 bases at J, with 12 bases in the middle. This CDR3 contains 15 residues. Per the germline V gene, CDR1 is KGHSH and CDR2 is LQKENI. CDR3 sequence reads: CASSPNLAVTDTQYF. DNA of the CDR3: TGTGCCAGCTCACCGAACCTAGCTGTCACAGATACGCAGTATTTT.

In its sample, this clone was seen a few times. J is TRBJ1-5 and V is TRBV19, with 7 bases aligning to TRBD1. In germline, CDR1 is LNHDA, CDR2 SQIVND (reference sequence). Losses at the gene ends were 3 bases for V and 10 bases for J; bases not matched to a gene: 6. CDR3 length: 13 amino acids. CDR3 sequence (DNA): TGTGCCAGTAGTATTGACAGGGCGGGCCCCCAGCATTTT. This codes for CASSIDRAGPQHF.

This clone has more than one count but fewer than ten. The chain carries TRBV28 and TRBJ2-5, with 9 bases identical to TRBD1. Per the germline V gene, CDR1 is MDHEN and CDR2 is SYDVKM. Trimming cost V 5 bases and J 5 bases; bases outside gene matches: 12. The CDR3 totals 16 residues. The chain's CDR3 is CASSGHTGGYRETQYF. The CDR3 nucleotides are TGTGCCAGCAGTGGTCATACAGGGGGCTATAGGGAGACCCAGTACTTC.

This clone was seen a single time. The chain joins TRBV4-3 to TRBJ2-2; TRBD2 matches 7 bases. CDR1 and CDR2 from the germline V gene are LGHNA and YSLEER. The CDR3 has 16 residues. V was clipped by 4 bases and J by 6 bases; unmatched bases: 11. The CDR3 spells CASSLAPGTTPGELFF. CDR3 bases: TGCGCCAGCAGCCTAGCCCCCGGGACTACCCCCGGGGAGCTGTTTTTT.

CDR3 loop: CASSFTGGQTEAFF. The CDR3 DNA follows: TGTGCCAGCAGCTTTACAGGGGGCCAAACTGAAGCTTTCTTT. The chain has TRBV11-3 and TRBJ1-1, with 9 nucleotides matching TRBD1. Germline V gene data show CDR1 as SGHNT and CDR2 as YENEEA. CDR3 length equals 14 residues. V trimming: 3 bases; J trimming: 5 bases; junction bases outside the gene matches: 4.